This TCR beta chain was identified in a study of blood T cell repertoires in COVID-19. Study information: COVID-19 samples, acute and convalescent, were from the United States, Italy and Spain. Sources were T cells, B-cell-depleted T cells, or PBMCs; the material itself was cDNA or gDNA.

In germline, CDR1 is MDHEN, CDR2 SYDVKM. V lost 1 base, J lost 2 bases, and 13 bases stayed unmatched. The CDR3 consists of 18 residues. Some clones are missing from TCRdb's copy, which holds only in-frame ones; the method was immunoSEQ multiplex PCR. The profile shows about 140,000 clones, about 83% of them singletons. This chain connects TRBV28 to TRBJ2-7; 8 bases agree with TRBD2. This receptor was obtained from a human donor in a cohort sampled during active COVID-19. The source material was peripheral blood. The CDR3: CASSLFTSGTLRPYEQYF. The CDR3 nucleotides are TGTGCCAGCAGTTTATTTACTAGCGGAACCCTAAGACCCTACGAGCAGTACTTC.